A single sample gave rise to the 26 T cell receptor beta chains below, sequenced in a study of cytomegalovirus exposure and HLA in healthy donors. This PCR relied on a set of 60 Vbeta primers and 13 Jbeta primers. The table came from immunoSEQ multiplex PCR; TCRdb's copy has only in-frame clones and leaves some out. The sample has approximately 150,000 clones, 77% seen once; the top ten hold about 1.4%. Sequenced sample: PBMCs. The receptor source for this set is a woman aged 25-40 years in good health and CMV-seropositive.

The chain links TRBV30 to TRBJ2-3; 10 nucleotides line up with TRBD2. The CDR3 extends over 16 amino acids. Per germline, CDR1 GTSNPN and CDR2 SVGIG (reference sequence). Unmatched junction bases numbered 9, after V lost 1 base and J lost 5 bases. CDR3 in amino acids: CAWSGWLAGVRDTQYF. The CDR3 region has the DNA TGTGCCTGGAGTGGATGGCTAGCGGGAGTAAGAGATACGCAGTATTTT. Full variable domain (outside the CDR3, taken from reference TRBV30 and TRBJ2-3): SQTIHQWPATLVQPVGSPLSLECTVEGTSNPNLYWYRQAAGRGLQLLFYSVGIGQISSEVPQNLSASRPQDRQFILSSKKLLLSDSGFYLCAWSGWLAGVRDTQYFGPGTRLTVL.

V usage is TRBV19 and J usage is TRBJ1-3; TRBD1 matches 8 bases. This CDR3 is built from 15 residues. Germline V lookup: CDR1 LNHDA, CDR2 SQIVND (reference sequence). The J segment lost 4 bases and the V segment lost 4 bases, leaving 6 bases of the junction unmatched. This CDR3 reads CASSRGQGEGNTIYF. In DNA form, the CDR3 reads TGTGCCAGTAGTAGAGGACAGGGAGAGGGAAACACCATATATTTT. Combining the CDR3 with reference TRBV19 and TRBJ1-3 gives the whole variable domain DGGITQSPKYLFRKEGQNVTLSCEQNLNHDAMYWYRQDPGQGLRLIYYSQIVNDFQKGDIAEGYSVSREKKESFPLTVTSAQKNPTAFYLCASSRGQGEGNTIYFGEGSWLTVV.

As regards this clone: One junction end disagrees with the germline gene, perhaps due to a read error. The chain recombines TRBV28 with TRBJ1-1; D unresolved. Germline V gene sequence: CDR1 MDHEN, CDR2 SYDVKM. This CDR3 contains 13 residues. As DNA, the CDR3 is TGTGCCAGCATCGGAGTTTTGGTAGTTGGCTTTTGGTTT. This encodes CASIGVLVVGFWF.

This clone was counted once. The chain combines TRBV27 with TRBJ1-5, with TRBD1 identical over 8 bases. The CDR3 is made up of 14 amino acids. The germline gives CDR1 MNHEY, CDR2 SMNVEV (reference sequence). J lost 6 bases, V lost 3 bases, and 4 bases had no gene match. In DNA form, the CDR3 reads TGTGCCAGCAGTTTCGGCAGGGGGCTTCAGCCCCAGCATTTT. Protein product: CASSFGRGLQPQHF.

This clone was detected a few times. This chain connects TRBV2 to TRBJ2-2; TRBD2 is a possible D gene (5 bases). The CDR3 consists of 19 residues. CDR1 is SNHLY, CDR2 FYNNEI, per germline. Trimming took off 7 bases at V and 2 bases at J, with 26 bases between the two ends. The CDR3 sequence: CASKGRWRANWINTGELFF. The CDR3 nucleotides read TGTGCCAGCAAGGGTCGCTGGCGGGCAAATTGGATTAACACCGGGGAGCTGTTTTTT. Complete variable domain (other parts from reference TRBV2 and TRBJ2-2): EPEVTQTPSHQVTQMGQEVILRCVPISNHLYFYWYRQILGQKVEFLVSFYNNEISEKSEIFDDQFSVERPDGSNFTLKIRSTKLEDSAMYFCASKGRWRANWINTGELFFGEGSRLTVL.

This chain links TRBV11-2 with TRBJ1-3; a weak D match, TRBD1 (5 bases). The CDR3 spans 15 residues. Germline assignment: CDR1 SGHAT and CDR2 FQNNGV. V lost 0 bases to trimming and J lost 3 bases, with 9 bases between them. CDR3 bases: TGTGCCAGCAGCTTAGATATGACAGTTGGAAACACCATATATTTT. Translated: CASSLDMTVGNTIYF.

This rearrangement joins TRBV27 to TRBJ1-2; perhaps TRBD1 as D (5 bases). V was shortened by 6 bases and J by 8 bases, with 19 bases between the two germline ends. Germline CDR1 and CDR2: MNHEY and SMNVEV (reference sequence). CDR3 size: 14 residues. The CDR3 protein is CASRPLDKARGYTF. CDR3 coding DNA: TGTGCCAGCAGACCCCTGGACAAAGCGAGAGGCTACACCTTC.

The chain links TRBV2 to TRBJ2-5; D is possibly TRBD1 (6 bases). V lost 0 bases to trimming and J lost 5 bases, with 10 bases between them. The CDR3 loop spans 14 amino acids. Germline CDR1 SNHLY, CDR2 FYNNEI. The CDR3 protein is CASSEAGTRETQYF. In DNA, the CDR3 is TGTGCCAGCAGTGAAGCCGGGACAAGGGAGACCCAGTACTTC.

The V and J genes are TRBV5-6 and TRBJ2-5; D might be TRBD1 (6 bases). This CDR3 is 15 amino acids long. V was cut by 0 bases and J by 0 bases, with 9 bases left in between. Germline values: CDR1 SGHDT, CDR2 YYEEEE. CDR3 loop: CASSLGQANQETQYF. The CDR3 DNA is TGTGCCAGCAGCTTGGGACAGGCTAACCAAGAGACCCAGTACTTC.

J is TRBJ2-5 and V is TRBV4-2; weak D call: TRBD1 (6 bases). Germline lookup yields CDR1 LGHNA and CDR2 YNFKEQ. V lost 2 bases and J 5 bases, leaving 15 bases between the germline ends. The CDR3 has 15 amino acids. CDR3 region: CASSQMGAGSETQYF. The CDR3 DNA reads as TGTGCCAGCAGCCAAATGGGGGCAGGGAGTGAGACCCAGTACTTC.

The chain carries TRBV28 and TRBJ1-1; D is unclear. The germline gives CDR1 MDHEN, CDR2 SYDVKM. This CDR3 comprises 13 residues. The V end was cut by 3 bases, the J end by 0 bases, with 5 bases between. The CDR3 spells CASSFQMNTEAFF. The CDR3 region has the DNA TGTGCCAGCAGTTTTCAAATGAACACTGAAGCTTTCTTT. The full variable domain, in which reference TRBV28 and TRBJ1-1 provide the parts outside the CDR3, is DVKVTQSSRYLVKRTGEKVFLECVQDMDHENMFWYRQDPGLGLRLIYFSYDVKMKEKGDIPEGYSVSREKKERFSLILESASTNQTSMYLCASSFQMNTEAFFGQGTRLTVV.

The V gene is TRBV5-6, the J gene TRBJ1-5; the D is unclear. The CDR3 runs 12 residues. Trimming cost V 3 bases and J 5 bases, with 6 bases left between them. Germline assignment: CDR1 SGHDT and CDR2 YYEEEE. CDR3 bases: TGTGCCAGCAGCTCGGGGTATCAGCCCCAGCATTTT. Encoded protein: CASSSGYQPQHF.

The chain has TRBV9 and TRBJ1-5; no definite D call. Germline CDR1 is SGDLS and CDR2 is YYNGEE. Deletions cut 0 bases from V and 0 bases from J, with 7 bases between. The CDR3 loop spans 15 amino acids. DNA of the CDR3: TGTGCCAGCAGCGTAGGGCAGAATAGCAATCAGCCCCAGCATTTT. Protein sequence: CASSVGQNSNQPQHF.

The rearrangement links TRBV28 to TRBJ2-7; TRBD1 matches at 7 bases. This CDR3 contains 13 residues. V lost 8 bases to trimming and J lost 2 bases; unmatched junction nucleotides: 6. CDR1 and CDR2 from the germline V gene are MDHEN and SYDVKM. The CDR3 sequence: CASDMGQPYEQYF. DNA for the CDR3: TGTGCCAGCGATATGGGACAGCCCTACGAGCAGTACTTC.

The genes are TRBV30 and TRBJ1-4; 7 positions agree with TRBD1. Germline CDR1 is GTSNPN and CDR2 is SVGIG (reference sequence). CDR3 length: 14 amino acids. Unmatched junction bases numbered 2, after V lost 2 bases and J lost 2 bases. The CDR3 protein is CAWSWGQTNEKLFF. The CDR3 DNA follows: TGTGCCTGGAGTTGGGGACAGACTAATGAAAAACTGTTTTTT.

This clone was counted a single time. The V call is TRBV2, the J call TRBJ2-7; D call uncertain. This CDR3 comprises 11 residues. Trimming stripped 6 bases from V and 3 bases from J, with 6 bases between. Germline V gene sequence: CDR1 SNHLY, CDR2 FYNNEI. CDR3 loop: CASREIYEQYF. In DNA, the CDR3 is TGTGCCAGCAGAGAGATCTACGAGCAGTACTTC.

The chain uses TRBV10-3 and TRBJ1-2, with TRBD1 matching 7 bases. CDR3 length: 13 residues. V lost 4 bases, J lost 13 bases, and 12 bases stayed unmatched. Germline CDR1 is ENHRY and CDR2 is SYGVKD. CDR3 region: CAISGRQGPSITF. CDR3 DNA: TGTGCCATCAGTGGACGACAGGGTCCATCCATCACCTTC.

A few counts support this clone. The chain recombines TRBV11-2 with TRBJ2-7; TRBD2 might be the D (6 bases). The CDR3 extends over 15 amino acids. From germline, CDR1 is SGHAT and CDR2 FQNNGV. The V end lost 5 bases, the J end lost 2 bases, and 16 bases lay between the germline ends. CDR3 in DNA: TGTGCCAGCAGCCCCTCTAGCGTGGGAGCCTACGAGCAGTACTTC. As protein: CASSPSSVGAYEQYF.

V gene TRBV2 combines with J gene TRBJ1-5; tentatively, D is TRBD1 (6 bases). V gave up 6 bases and J gave up 6 bases, with 18 bases separating them. This CDR3 spans 15 amino acids. CDR1 is SNHLY, CDR2 FYNNEI, per germline. The CDR3 spells CASSLTGGQLQPQHF. CDR3 bases: TGTGCCAGCAGCCTGACAGGTGGTCAGCTTCAGCCCCAGCATTTT.

This rearrangement joins TRBV4-1 to TRBJ1-4, with D possibly being TRBD1 (5 bases). Germline lookup yields CDR1 MGHRA and CDR2 YSYEKL. The CDR3 totals 19 residues. Trimming left V 0 bases short and J 0 bases short, with 17 bases between. CDR3 residues: CASSQDTVGHGATNEKLFF. The DNA for the CDR3 is TGCGCCAGCAGCCAAGATACCGTGGGGCATGGGGCAACTAATGAAAAACTGTTTTTT.

With regard to this clone: The same CDR3 also results from other DNA sequences found in this sample. The rearrangement joins TRBV4-2 to TRBJ2-3, with D perhaps matching TRBD2 (6 bases). The CDR3 runs to 17 residues. Germline V gene sequence: CDR1 LGHNA, CDR2 YNFKEQ. The germline V and J ends were trimmed by 0 bases and 1 base, with 14 bases remaining between them. In DNA form, the CDR3 reads TGTGCCAGCAGCCAAGACTGGGAGGTTAGCGGCACAGATACGCAGTATTTT. Encoded protein: CASSQDWEVSGTDTQYF.

The rearrangement joins TRBV19 to TRBJ2-3, with a weak D call TRBD2 (5 bases). V was clipped by 6 bases and J by 3 bases, with 10 bases between them. The germline CDR1 and CDR2 sequences are LNHDA and SQIVND (reference sequence). The CDR3 consists of 13 residues. This CDR3 is CASRLDPTDTQYF. CDR3 nucleotides: TGTGCCAGTAGACTAGACCCTACAGATACGCAGTATTTT.

The chain employs TRBV7-2 and TRBJ1-2; no firm D call. Trimming left V 2 bases short and J 8 bases short, with 15 bases between. CDR3 length: 14 residues. CDR1 and CDR2 (germline): SGHTA, FQGNSA. The chain's CDR3 is CASSLPRLLSGYTF. Written as DNA, the CDR3 is TGTGCCAGCAGCTTACCCCGACTCCTAAGCGGCTACACCTTC.

Concerning this clone: The sample carries other DNA sequences with the same CDR3. J is TRBJ2-7 and V is TRBV27, with 7 bases matching TRBD1. The junction had 3 bases not matched to a gene; V was cut back by 0 bases and J by 4 bases. The CDR3 is 14 residues long. Per the germline V gene, CDR1 is MNHEY and CDR2 is SMNVEV (reference sequence). The CDR3 nucleotides read TGTGCCAGCAGTTTATCACAGGGGAGTTACGAGCAGTACTTC. It is translated as CASSLSQGSYEQYF.

The chain joins TRBV9 to TRBJ1-2, with a weak D call TRBD1 (6 bases). The germline gives CDR1 SGDLS, CDR2 YYNGEE. The V and J ends lost 2 bases and 6 bases respectively, with 20 bases between them. This CDR3 has 16 residues. CDR3 amino acids: CASSVTGLGALDGYTF. CDR3 DNA sequence: TGTGCCAGCAGCGTGACAGGTTTGGGCGCCCTCGATGGCTACACCTTC. Supplemented by reference TRBV9 and TRBJ1-2, the full variable domain reads DSGVTQTPKHLITATGQRVTLRCSPRSGDLSVYWYQQSLDQGLQFLIQYYNGEERAKGNILERFSAQQFPDLHSELNLSSLELGDSALYFCASSVTGLGALDGYTFGSGTRLTVV.

Here the CDR3 DNA reads TGTGCCAGCAGTCCCTCGGGGAACACTGAAGCTTTCTTT. Translating gives CASSPSGNTEAFF. This chain connects TRBV6-5 to TRBJ1-1; D is undetermined. This CDR3 has 13 amino acids. Germline V gene sequence: CDR1 MNHEY, CDR2 SVGAGI. Trimming took 5 bases from V and 1 from J, leaving 8 bases between them.